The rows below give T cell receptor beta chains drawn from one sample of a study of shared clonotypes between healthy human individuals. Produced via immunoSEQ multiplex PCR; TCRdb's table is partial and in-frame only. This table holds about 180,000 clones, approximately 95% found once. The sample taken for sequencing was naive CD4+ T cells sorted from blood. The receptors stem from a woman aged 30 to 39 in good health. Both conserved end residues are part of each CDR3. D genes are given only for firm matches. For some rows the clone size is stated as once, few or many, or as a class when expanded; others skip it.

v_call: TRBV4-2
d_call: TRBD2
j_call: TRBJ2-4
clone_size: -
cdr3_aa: CASSQGAGGKAKNIQYF
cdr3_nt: TGTGCCAGCAGCCAAGGGGCGGGAGGAAAAGCCAAAAACATTCAGTACTTC

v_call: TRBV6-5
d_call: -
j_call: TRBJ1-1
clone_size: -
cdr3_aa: CASSSGDTEAFF
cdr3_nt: TGTGCCAGCAGTTCCGGGGACACTGAAGCTTTCTTT

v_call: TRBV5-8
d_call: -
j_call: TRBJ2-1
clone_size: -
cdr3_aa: CASSLHRKNNNEQFF
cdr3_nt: TGTGCCAGCAGCTTGCACAGGAAAAATAACAATGAGCAGTTCTTC

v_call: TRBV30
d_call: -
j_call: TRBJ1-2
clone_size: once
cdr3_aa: CAWNYKRTGYGYTF
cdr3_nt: TGTGCCTGGAACTACAAACGGACGGGCTATGGCTACACCTTC

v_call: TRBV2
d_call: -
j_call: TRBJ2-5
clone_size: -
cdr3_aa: CASRGAGSGRETQYF
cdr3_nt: TGTGCCAGCAGGGGGGCCGGGAGTGGGAGAGAGACCCAGTACTTC

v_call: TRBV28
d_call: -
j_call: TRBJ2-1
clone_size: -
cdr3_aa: CASSYQGNEQFF
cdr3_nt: TGTGCCAGCAGTTACCAGGGCAATGAGCAGTTCTTC

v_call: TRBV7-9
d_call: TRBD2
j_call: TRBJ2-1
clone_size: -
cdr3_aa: CASSPKAGNEQFF
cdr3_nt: TGTGCCAGCAGTCCCAAAGCGGGAAATGAGCAGTTCTTC

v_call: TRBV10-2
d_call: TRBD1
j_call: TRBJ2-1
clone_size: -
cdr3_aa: CASTRQGAMNEQFF
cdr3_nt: TGCGCCAGCACTCGACAGGGGGCGATGAATGAGCAGTTCTTC

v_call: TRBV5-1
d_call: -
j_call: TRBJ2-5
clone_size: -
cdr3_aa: CASSLGARETQYF
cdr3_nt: TGCGCCAGCAGCTTGGGGGCTAGGGAGACCCAGTACTTC

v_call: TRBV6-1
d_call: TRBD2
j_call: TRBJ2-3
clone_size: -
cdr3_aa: CASRDSGSGTDTQYF
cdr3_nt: TGTGCCAGCAGAGATAGCGGGAGCGGCACAGATACGCAGTATTTT